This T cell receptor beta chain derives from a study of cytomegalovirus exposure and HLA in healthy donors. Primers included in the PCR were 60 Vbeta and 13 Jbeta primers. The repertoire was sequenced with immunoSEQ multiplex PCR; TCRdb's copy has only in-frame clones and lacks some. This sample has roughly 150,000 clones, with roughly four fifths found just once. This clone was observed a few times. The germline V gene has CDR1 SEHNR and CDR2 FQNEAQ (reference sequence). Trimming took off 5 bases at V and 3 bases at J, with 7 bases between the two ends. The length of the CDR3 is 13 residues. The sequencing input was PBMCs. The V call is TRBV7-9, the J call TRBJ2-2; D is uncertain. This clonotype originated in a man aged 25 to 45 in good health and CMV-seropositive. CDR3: CASSNTYTGELFF. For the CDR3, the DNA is TGTGCCAGCAGCAATACATACACCGGGGAGCTGTTTTTT.